Listed below are T cell receptor beta chains from one sample, sequenced in a study of CD39 and CD103 CD8 tumor-infiltrating T cells. Profiled with immunoSEQ multiplex PCR; TCRdb holds only in-frame clones, not every one. Altogether roughly 15,000 clones are present, just over 90% being singletons, with the ten largest covering approximately 4.5%. Input material: CD8+ T cells sorted from blood. The origin of the receptors is a human donor with head and neck squamous cell carcinoma. Both conserved end residues are part of each CDR3. Each record gives: V gene, D gene, J gene, CDR3 protein, CDR3 DNA. The D gene is left open where the match is weak.

TRBV5-1,-,TRBJ2-1,CASSLAPLGNEQFF,TGCGCCAGCAGCTTGGCCCCTCTAGGTAATGAGCAGTTCTTC
TRBV19,-,TRBJ2-2,CASSISAARELFF,TGTGCCAGTAGTATTTCGGCAGCTCGGGAGCTGTTTTTT
TRBV27,TRBD2,TRBJ2-2,CASSLFVGGGNTGELFF,TGTGCCAGCAGTTTATTTGTTGGGGGGGGGAACACCGGGGAGCTGTTTTTT
TRBV2,-,TRBJ2-1,CASLLATTYNEQFF,TGTGCCAGCTTACTAGCCACTACCTACAATGAGCAGTTCTTC
TRBV19,TRBD2,TRBJ2-1,CASSIGPGLVFYEQFF,TGTGCCAGTAGTATAGGTCCGGGACTAGTCTTTTATGAGCAGTTCTTC
TRBV20-1,-,TRBJ2-1,CSARGNNEQFF,TGCAGTGCTAGAGGCAACAATGAGCAGTTCTTC
TRBV4-1,TRBD1,TRBJ2-7,CASSPGPGQVTYEQYF,TGCGCCAGCAGCCCCGGCCCGGGACAGGTAACCTACGAGCAGTACTTC
TRBV19,-,TRBJ2-7,CASSISEGVWEQYF,TGTGCCAGTAGTATTTCGGAGGGGGTGTGGGAGCAGTACTTC
TRBV29-1,TRBD1,TRBJ2-5,CSAVGTGLVETQYF,TGCAGCGCCGTCGGGACAGGTCTGGTAGAGACCCAGTACTTC
TRBV19,TRBD1,TRBJ2-7,CASSSGGPLEQYF,TGTGCCAGTAGTTCAGGGGGCCCCCTCGAGCAGTACTTC
TRBV7-9,TRBD1,TRBJ1-2,CASSFGLTGDGYGYTF,TGTGCCAGCAGCTTCGGCCTGACAGGGGACGGCTATGGCTACACCTTC
TRBV29-1,TRBD2,TRBJ2-5,CSVEERGWETQYF,TGCAGCGTTGAAGAGCGGGGGTGGGAGACCCAGTACTTC